This TCR beta chain was documented in a study of blood T cell repertoires in COVID-19. On the study more broadly: Donors in the United States, Italy and Spain gave samples during acute or convalescent COVID-19. Sources were T cells, B-cell-depleted T cells, or PBMCs; the material itself was cDNA or gDNA.

Original handling: Nucleated cell number was recorded as an estimate derived from reference gene primer amplification. Repertoires were generated with immunoSEQ multiplex PCR, while TCRdb's copy carries only in-frame clones and drops some. The D gene and trimming were derived from the DNA, and the V and J assignments and clone size from that table. The repertoire includes approximately 270,000 clones, roughly 85% of them detected once, and more than 9.5% sits in the top ten. The CDR3 length is 22 residues. This receptor was obtained from a woman aged 70-85 years with acute or convalescent COVID-19. V gene TRBV21-1 combines with J gene TRBJ1-5; the D call of TRBD1 is as the table states it, not checked on the DNA. TRBV21-1 is marked as a pseudogene. Specimen: peripheral blood. The CDR3 DNA sequence: TGTGCCAGCAGCTTAACGGGACAGGGGAACCCGCCGCCCCCCTATAGCAATCAGCCCCAGCATTTT. Protein product: CASSLTGQGNPPPPYSNQPQHF.